The T cell receptor beta chain under discussion was sequenced for a study of blood T cell repertoires in COVID-19. Study-wide background: Material from acute and convalescent COVID-19 was sourced from the United States, Italy and Spain. Nucleic acid was either cDNA or gDNA, and it came from T cells, B-cell-depleted T cells, or PBMCs.

The CDR3 consists of 15 residues. Germline V gene lookup returns CDR1 MDHEN and CDR2 SYDVKM. Trimming took off 4 bases at V and 0 bases at J, with 13 bases between the two ends. Original processing methods: Quantification of nucleated cells was approximated via reference gene primer amplification. TCRdb's copy holds only in-frame clones and misses some; the assay was immunoSEQ multiplex PCR. From that table come the V and J calls and clone size; the DNA was used to work out D and trimming. The table has about 130,000 clones, 80% to 90% seen once. The source material was peripheral blood. V and J are TRBV28 and TRBJ2-7; a weak D match, TRBD1 (6 bases). This sequence was found in a man in his 60s with active or convalescent COVID-19. CDR3 bases: TGTGCCAGCAGTTACGAGACAGGCCGCTCCTACGAGCAGTACTTC. This sequence encodes CASSYETGRSYEQYF.